This is a list of T cell receptor beta chains from one sample in a study of technical replicates of blood from several donors. Here immunoSEQ multiplex PCR was the method, and the copy in TCRdb shows in-frame clones only, minus some. The sample records approximately 88,000 clones, 94% being singletons. The sample was T cells isolated from PBMCs. These receptor sequences come from a human donor in good health. CDR3s include the opening cysteine and the closing phenylalanine or tryptophan. Fields, in order: J gene, clone size, D gene, V gene, CDR3 length, CDR3 protein, CDR3 DNA. The D gene is left open where the match is weak. Where a row states a size, it is once, few, many or the class of an expanded clone; other rows omit it.

>TRBJ2-7|NA|TRBD1|TRBV11-2|15
CASSLEGTGGGEQYF
TGTGCCAGCAGCTTAGAAGGCACAGGGGGAGGCGAGCAGTACTTC
>TRBJ2-1|NA|TRBD2|TRBV6-1|14
CASSASGSYNEQFF
TGTGCCAGCAGTGCTAGCGGGAGTTACAATGAGCAGTTCTTC
>TRBJ2-1|NA|TRBD2|TRBV7-9|13
CASSPQSGREQFF
TGTGCCAGCAGCCCGCAAAGCGGGAGGGAGCAGTTCTTC
>TRBJ2-5|NA|TRBD2|TRBV9|15
CASSVEASGIETQYF
TGTGCCAGCAGCGTAGAGGCTAGCGGTATCGAGACCCAGTACTTC
>TRBJ2-2|NA|NA|TRBV25-1|14
CASSEGPNTGELFF
TGTGCCAGCAGTGAAGGGCCAAACACCGGGGAGCTGTTTTTT
>TRBJ2-1|NA|NA|TRBV15|15
CATSRDLGGYNEQFF
TGTGCCACCAGCAGAGATCTAGGCGGGTACAATGAGCAGTTCTTC
>TRBJ2-7|NA|NA|TRBV7-9|13
CASSPPGSYEQYF
TGTGCCAGCAGCCCCCCGGGGTCCTACGAGCAGTACTTC
>TRBJ2-1|NA|NA|TRBV7-6|16
CASRPPAGYHGNEQFF
TGTGCCAGCAGACCCCCCGCGGGCTACCACGGGAATGAGCAGTTCTTC
>TRBJ2-7|once|NA|TRBV4-1|14
CASSQPGPYYEQYF
TGCGCCAGCAGCCAGCCTGGGCCTTACTACGAGCAGTACTTC
>TRBJ1-1|NA|TRBD1|TRBV6-5|16
CASSYSQGALNTEAFF
TGTGCCAGCAGTTACTCCCAGGGGGCTTTGAACACTGAAGCTTTCTTT
>TRBJ2-1|once|NA|TRBV7-9|12
CASSLYNNEQFF
TGTGCCAGCAGCTTATACAACAATGAGCAGTTCTTC
>TRBJ2-1|NA|NA|TRBV5-1|18
CASSFALLGPLEMNEQFF
TGCGCCAGCAGCTTCGCCTTGCTAGGGCCACTAGAGATGAATGAGCAGTTCTTC
>TRBJ1-2|once|NA|TRBV27|12
CASSSAFGGYTF
TGTGCCAGCAGTTCTGCTTTCGGGGGCTACACCTTC
>TRBJ2-7|NA|NA|TRBV2|13
CASSEGTPYEQYF
TGTGCCAGCAGTGAAGGGACACCGTACGAGCAGTACTTC
>TRBJ2-3|NA|NA|TRBV6-5|12
CASTGESGTQYF
TGTGCCAGCACTGGGGAAAGCGGTACGCAGTATTTT
>TRBJ1-1|NA|TRBD1|TRBV28|18
CASSLWGRRGRENTEAFF
TGTGCCAGCAGTTTATGGGGTCGCAGGGGGCGCGAGAACACTGAAGCTTTCTTT
>TRBJ1-5|NA|NA|TRBV28|15
CASRSTAYSNQPQHF
TGTGCCAGCAGGTCGACAGCGTATAGCAATCAGCCCCAGCATTTT